The rows below give T cell receptor beta chains drawn from one sample of a study of memory CD4+ T cells and cytomegalovirus serostatus. Some clones are missing from TCRdb's copy, which holds only in-frame ones; the method was immunoSEQ multiplex PCR. The repertoire holds 45,000 or so clones, with about 80% as singletons. The sequenced sample consisted of memory CD4+ T cells from blood. These receptors were obtained from an adult in good health and CMV-seronegative. The CDR3 runs from the conserved cysteine through the conserved F or W. Each record gives: V gene, J gene, clone size, D gene, CDR3 protein, CDR3 DNA. D genes are given only for firm matches. Clone size appears in some rows only: once, few, many, or a class for an expanded clone.

v_call: TRBV27
j_call: TRBJ2-3
clone_size: NA
d_call: NA
cdr3_aa: CASSLMGKSGADTQYF
cdr3_nt: TGTGCCAGCAGTTTGATGGGGAAAAGTGGCGCAGATACGCAGTATTTT

v_call: TRBV11-2
j_call: TRBJ2-7
clone_size: NA
d_call: NA
cdr3_aa: CASSRPGLRRVYF
cdr3_nt: TGTGCCAGCAGCCGACCGGGACTCCGGAGGGTGTACTTC

v_call: TRBV5-4
j_call: TRBJ1-1
clone_size: NA
d_call: TRBD1
cdr3_aa: CASGVAGQGNTEAFF
cdr3_nt: TGTGCCAGCGGAGTCGCAGGACAGGGGAATACTGAAGCTTTCTTT

v_call: TRBV5-6
j_call: TRBJ2-5
clone_size: NA
d_call: TRBD2
cdr3_aa: CASSVAWTRRETQYF
cdr3_nt: TGTGCCAGCAGCGTAGCTTGGACTAGGCGGGAGACCCAGTACTTC

v_call: TRBV6-1
j_call: TRBJ2-1
clone_size: NA
d_call: TRBD1
cdr3_aa: CASSETSGTGIYNEQFF
cdr3_nt: TGTGCCAGCAGCGAAACTTCCGGGACAGGGATCTACAATGAGCAGTTCTTC

v_call: TRBV28
j_call: TRBJ2-3
clone_size: NA
d_call: NA
cdr3_aa: CASSTAYGLTDTDTQYF
cdr3_nt: TGTGCCAGCAGCACTGCCTACGGACTTACCGACACAGATACGCAGTATTTT

v_call: TRBV7-2
j_call: TRBJ2-1
clone_size: NA
d_call: NA
cdr3_aa: CASSLSQALANEQFF
cdr3_nt: TGTGCCAGCAGCTTGTCGCAAGCGTTGGCCAATGAGCAGTTCTTC

v_call: TRBV4-1
j_call: TRBJ2-1
clone_size: NA
d_call: NA
cdr3_aa: CASSQETSWEQFF
cdr3_nt: TGCGCCAGCAGCCAAGAGACCTCATGGGAGCAGTTCTTC

v_call: TRBV4-1
j_call: TRBJ1-1
clone_size: few
d_call: NA
cdr3_aa: CASSQDGQPNTEAFF
cdr3_nt: TGCGCCAGCAGCCAAGATGGACAGCCGAACACTGAAGCTTTCTTT

v_call: TRBV15
j_call: TRBJ2-7
clone_size: NA
d_call: TRBD1
cdr3_aa: CATSRVSVRGYDEQYF
cdr3_nt: TGTGCCACCAGCAGAGTTAGTGTCAGGGGGTACGACGAGCAGTACTTC

v_call: TRBV10-1
j_call: TRBJ2-3
clone_size: few
d_call: TRBD1
cdr3_aa: CASSAATGTDTQYF
cdr3_nt: TGCGCCAGCAGTGCGGCGACAGGGACAGATACGCAGTATTTT

v_call: TRBV5-1
j_call: TRBJ1-1
clone_size: NA
d_call: NA
cdr3_aa: CASRFGGQGPSEAFF
cdr3_nt: TGCGCCAGCAGGTTTGGGGGGCAGGGGCCGAGTGAAGCTTTCTTT

v_call: TRBV5-6
j_call: TRBJ2-2
clone_size: NA
d_call: TRBD1
cdr3_aa: CASSGRDRGRSGELFF
cdr3_nt: TGTGCCAGCAGCGGCCGGGACAGGGGGCGGAGCGGGGAGCTGTTTTTT

v_call: TRBV28
j_call: TRBJ1-1
clone_size: NA
d_call: NA
cdr3_aa: CASRGTSNTEAFF
cdr3_nt: TGTGCCAGCCGAGGGACATCGAACACTGAAGCTTTCTTT

v_call: TRBV9
j_call: TRBJ2-7
clone_size: NA
d_call: NA
cdr3_aa: CASSVAAGSNYEQYF
cdr3_nt: TGTGCCAGCAGCGTAGCGGCAGGGTCAAACTACGAGCAGTACTTC

v_call: TRBV9
j_call: TRBJ2-7
clone_size: once
d_call: NA
cdr3_aa: CASSEAPGQNSYEQYF
cdr3_nt: TGTGCCAGCAGCGAGGCCCCCGGACAGAACTCCTACGAGCAGTACTTC

v_call: TRBV18
j_call: TRBJ2-3
clone_size: NA
d_call: NA
cdr3_aa: CASSPDHTDTQYF
cdr3_nt: TGTGCCAGCTCACCGGACCACACAGATACGCAGTATTTT

v_call: TRBV4-2
j_call: TRBJ1-5
clone_size: NA
d_call: NA
cdr3_aa: CASSPRVESNQPQHF
cdr3_nt: TGTGCCAGCAGCCCCAGGGTCGAGAGCAATCAGCCCCAGCATTTT

v_call: TRBV6-6
j_call: TRBJ1-2
clone_size: NA
d_call: TRBD1
cdr3_aa: CASSKGQLANYGYTF
cdr3_nt: TGTGCCAGCAGTAAGGGACAGTTAGCTAACTATGGCTACACCTTC

v_call: TRBV5-5
j_call: TRBJ1-1
clone_size: few
d_call: NA
cdr3_aa: CASSLLNPGQNTEAFF
cdr3_nt: TGTGCCAGCAGCTTGCTCAACCCGGGACAGAACACTGAAGCTTTCTTT

v_call: TRBV15
j_call: TRBJ2-5
clone_size: NA
d_call: NA
cdr3_aa: CATSREVVPAETQYF
cdr3_nt: TGTGCCACCAGCAGAGAGGTCGTCCCGGCCGAGACCCAGTACTTC

v_call: TRBV5-4
j_call: TRBJ2-3
clone_size: NA
d_call: NA
cdr3_aa: CASSPSASSDTQYF
cdr3_nt: TGTGCCAGCAGCCCGTCGGCCTCCTCAGATACGCAGTATTTT

v_call: TRBV7-2
j_call: TRBJ1-2
clone_size: NA
d_call: TRBD1
cdr3_aa: CASSLEGTGAWGYTF
cdr3_nt: TGTGCCAGCAGCTTAGAGGGGACAGGGGCATGGGGCTACACCTTC

v_call: TRBV5-4
j_call: TRBJ1-2
clone_size: NA
d_call: NA
cdr3_aa: CASSLEFQTYGYTF
cdr3_nt: TGTGCCAGCAGCTTGGAGTTCCAGACCTATGGCTACACCTTC

v_call: TRBV29-1
j_call: TRBJ2-3
clone_size: NA
d_call: NA
cdr3_aa: CSGLISDTDTQYF
cdr3_nt: TGCAGCGGACTTATTTCCGACACAGATACGCAGTATTTT

v_call: TRBV7-2
j_call: TRBJ2-5
clone_size: few
d_call: NA
cdr3_aa: CASSRSGIQETQYF
cdr3_nt: TGTGCCAGCAGCCGAAGCGGCATACAAGAGACCCAGTACTTC

v_call: TRBV7-2
j_call: TRBJ2-7
clone_size: NA
d_call: NA
cdr3_aa: CASSFAGASSYEQYF
cdr3_nt: TGTGCCAGCAGCTTCGCCGGGGCTAGCAGTTACGAGCAGTACTTC

v_call: TRBV5-1
j_call: TRBJ2-5
clone_size: few
d_call: TRBD2
cdr3_aa: CASSLGREGRETQYF
cdr3_nt: TGCGCCAGCAGCTTGGGGCGGGAGGGCCGAGAGACCCAGTACTTC

v_call: TRBV7-2
j_call: TRBJ2-2
clone_size: once
d_call: TRBD1
cdr3_aa: CASSRDRGTTGELFF
cdr3_nt: TGTGCCAGCAGTCGGGACAGGGGTACCACCGGGGAGCTGTTTTTT

v_call: TRBV29-1
j_call: TRBJ2-3
clone_size: NA
d_call: NA
cdr3_aa: CSVEVRSGTDTQYF
cdr3_nt: TGCAGCGTTGAAGTTAGAAGCGGCACAGATACGCAGTATTTT

v_call: TRBV2
j_call: TRBJ2-1
clone_size: NA
d_call: TRBD2
cdr3_aa: CASMRASGDLGNEQFF
cdr3_nt: TGTGCCAGCATGAGGGCTAGCGGGGACCTCGGCAATGAGCAGTTCTTC

v_call: TRBV10-1
j_call: TRBJ1-2
clone_size: few
d_call: NA
cdr3_aa: CASSESGEGGYGYTF
cdr3_nt: TGCGCCAGCAGTGAGTCCGGGGAAGGAGGCTATGGCTACACCTTC

v_call: TRBV7-2
j_call: TRBJ2-5
clone_size: NA
d_call: NA
cdr3_aa: CASSSDTNKETQYF
cdr3_nt: TGTGCCAGCAGCTCCGACACGAACAAAGAGACCCAGTACTTC

v_call: TRBV6-5
j_call: TRBJ2-7
clone_size: NA
d_call: NA
cdr3_aa: CASSYRQELSSYEQYF
cdr3_nt: TGTGCCAGCAGTTACCGACAGGAGTTAAGCTCCTACGAGCAGTACTTC

v_call: TRBV30
j_call: TRBJ2-4
clone_size: NA
d_call: TRBD1
cdr3_aa: CAWGPGGDNIQYF
cdr3_nt: TGTGCCTGGGGACCAGGGGGCGATAACATTCAGTACTTC

v_call: TRBV2
j_call: TRBJ1-5
clone_size: NA
d_call: NA
cdr3_aa: CASSVRAENQPQHF
cdr3_nt: TGTGCCAGCAGTGTCCGGGCCGAAAATCAGCCCCAGCATTTT

v_call: TRBV7-9
j_call: TRBJ2-3
clone_size: NA
d_call: TRBD1
cdr3_aa: CASSSPDRGTDTQYF
cdr3_nt: TGTGCCAGCAGCTCCCCCGACAGGGGAACAGATACGCAGTATTTT

v_call: TRBV5-4
j_call: TRBJ2-1
clone_size: once
d_call: NA
cdr3_aa: CASRTFGYNEQFF
cdr3_nt: TGTGCCAGCAGAACGTTCGGATACAATGAGCAGTTCTTC

v_call: TRBV9
j_call: TRBJ2-7
clone_size: NA
d_call: TRBD2
cdr3_aa: CASSATSGSQDEQYF
cdr3_nt: TGTGCCAGCAGCGCCACTAGCGGGAGTCAGGACGAGCAGTACTTC

v_call: TRBV2
j_call: TRBJ1-2
clone_size: NA
d_call: NA
cdr3_aa: CASSEMRESVGYTF
cdr3_nt: TGTGCCAGCAGTGAAATGAGGGAATCGGTAGGCTACACCTTC

v_call: TRBV6-4
j_call: TRBJ2-3
clone_size: once
d_call: TRBD1
cdr3_aa: CASSVQGKSTDTQYF
cdr3_nt: TGTGCCAGCAGTGTACAGGGGAAGAGCACAGATACGCAGTATTTT

v_call: TRBV5-4
j_call: TRBJ2-3
clone_size: NA
d_call: NA
cdr3_aa: CASSMAAGRATDTQYF
cdr3_nt: TGTGCCAGCAGCATGGCGGCCGGGCGGGCCACAGATACGCAGTATTTT

v_call: TRBV7-9
j_call: TRBJ2-1
clone_size: NA
d_call: TRBD1
cdr3_aa: CASSSGRQGNDEQFF
cdr3_nt: TGTGCCAGCAGCTCCGGAAGACAGGGTAACGATGAGCAGTTCTTC

v_call: TRBV7-8
j_call: TRBJ2-3
clone_size: NA
d_call: NA
cdr3_aa: CASSLATGTDTQYF
cdr3_nt: TGTGCCAGCAGCTTAGCTACAGGCACAGATACGCAGTATTTT

v_call: TRBV5-4
j_call: TRBJ2-7
clone_size: few
d_call: TRBD1
cdr3_aa: CASSRWTGGTYEQYF
cdr3_nt: TGTGCCAGCAGCCGGTGGACAGGGGGGACCTACGAGCAGTACTTC